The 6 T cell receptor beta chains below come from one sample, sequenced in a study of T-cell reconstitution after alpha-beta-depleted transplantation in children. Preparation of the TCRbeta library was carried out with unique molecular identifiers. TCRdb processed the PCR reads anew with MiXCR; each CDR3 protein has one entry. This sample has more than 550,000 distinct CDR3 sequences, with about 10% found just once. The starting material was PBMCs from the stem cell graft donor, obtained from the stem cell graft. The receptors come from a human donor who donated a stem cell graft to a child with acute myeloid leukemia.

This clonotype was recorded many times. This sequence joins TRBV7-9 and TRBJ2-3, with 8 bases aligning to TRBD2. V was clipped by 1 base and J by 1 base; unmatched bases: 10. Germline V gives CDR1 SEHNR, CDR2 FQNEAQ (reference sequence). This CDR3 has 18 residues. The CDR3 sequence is CASSLVLAGLRGTDTQYF. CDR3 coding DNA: TGTGCCAGCAGCTTAGTTCTAGCGGGCCTGAGAGGCACAGATACGCAGTATTTT.

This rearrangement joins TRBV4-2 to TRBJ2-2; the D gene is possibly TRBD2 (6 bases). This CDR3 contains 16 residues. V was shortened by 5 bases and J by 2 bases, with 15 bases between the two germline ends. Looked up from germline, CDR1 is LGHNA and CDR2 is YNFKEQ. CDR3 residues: CASSVRAGSNTGELFF. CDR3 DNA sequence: TGTGCCAGCAGCGTCAGGGCGGGGTCCAACACCGGGGAGCTGTTTTTT.

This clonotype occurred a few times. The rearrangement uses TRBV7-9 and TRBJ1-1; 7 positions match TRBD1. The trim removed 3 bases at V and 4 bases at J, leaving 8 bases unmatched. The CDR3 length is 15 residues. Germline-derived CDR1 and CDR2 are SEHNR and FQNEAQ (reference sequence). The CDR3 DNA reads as TGTGCCAGCAGCTTTGTCAGGGGGGGCCCCACTGAAGCTTTCTTT. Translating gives CASSFVRGGPTEAFF. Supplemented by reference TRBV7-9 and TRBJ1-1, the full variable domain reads DTGVSQNPRHKITKRGQNVTFRCDPISEHNRLYWYRQTLGQGPEFLTYFQNEAQLEKSRLLSDRFSAERPKGSFSTLEIQRTEQGDSAMYLCASSFVRGGPTEAFFGQGTRLTVV.

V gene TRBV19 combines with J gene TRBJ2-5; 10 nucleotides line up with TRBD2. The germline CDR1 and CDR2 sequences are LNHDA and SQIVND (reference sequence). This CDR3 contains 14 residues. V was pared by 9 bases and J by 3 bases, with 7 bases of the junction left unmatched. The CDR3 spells CASSGLATKETQYF. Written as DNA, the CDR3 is TGTGCCAGCTCGGGACTAGCGACTAAAGAGACCCAGTACTTC.

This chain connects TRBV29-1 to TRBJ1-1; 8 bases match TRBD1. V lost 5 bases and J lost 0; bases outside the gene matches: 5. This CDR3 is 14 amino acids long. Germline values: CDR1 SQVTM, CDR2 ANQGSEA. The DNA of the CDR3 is TGCAGCGTTCGTACGACAGGGGTGAACACTGAAGCTTTCTTT. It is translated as CSVRTTGVNTEAFF. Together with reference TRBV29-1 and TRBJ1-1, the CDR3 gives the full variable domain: SAVISQKPSRDICQRGTSLTIQCQVDSQVTMMFWYRQQPGQSLTLIATANQGSEATYESGFVIDKFPISRPNLTFSTLTVSNMSPEDSSIYLCSVRTTGVNTEAFFGQGTRLTVV.

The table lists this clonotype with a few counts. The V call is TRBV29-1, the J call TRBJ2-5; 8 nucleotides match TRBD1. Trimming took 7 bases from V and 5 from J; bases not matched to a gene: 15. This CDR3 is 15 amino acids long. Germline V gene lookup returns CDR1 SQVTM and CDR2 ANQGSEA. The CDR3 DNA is TGCAGCGCACTCTCCCCGGGACAGGTCGGGGAGACCCAGTACTTC. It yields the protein CSALSPGQVGETQYF.